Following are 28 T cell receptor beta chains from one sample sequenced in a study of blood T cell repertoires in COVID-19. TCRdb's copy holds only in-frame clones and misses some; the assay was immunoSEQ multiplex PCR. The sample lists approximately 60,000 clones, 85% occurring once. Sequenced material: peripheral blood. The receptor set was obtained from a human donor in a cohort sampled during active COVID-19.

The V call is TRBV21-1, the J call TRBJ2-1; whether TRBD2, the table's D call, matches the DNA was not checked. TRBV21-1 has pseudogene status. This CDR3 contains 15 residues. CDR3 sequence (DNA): TGTGCCAGCTACCTTGTCTTCGGGGGGCCTATTGAGCAGTTCTTC. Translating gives CASYLVFGGPIEQFF.

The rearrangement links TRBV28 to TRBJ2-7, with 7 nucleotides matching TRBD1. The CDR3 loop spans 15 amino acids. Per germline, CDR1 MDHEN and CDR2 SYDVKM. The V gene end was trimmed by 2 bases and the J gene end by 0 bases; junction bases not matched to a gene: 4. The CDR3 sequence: CASSLDRATSYEQYF. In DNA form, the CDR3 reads TGTGCCAGCAGTTTAGACAGGGCTACCTCCTACGAGCAGTACTTC.

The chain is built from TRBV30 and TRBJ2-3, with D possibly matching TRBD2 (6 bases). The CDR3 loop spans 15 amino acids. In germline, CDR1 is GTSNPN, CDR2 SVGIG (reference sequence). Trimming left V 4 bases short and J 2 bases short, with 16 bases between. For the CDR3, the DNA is TGTGCCTGGACCTCCTGGGGGGTACTCACAGATACGCAGTATTTT. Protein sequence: CAWTSWGVLTDTQYF.

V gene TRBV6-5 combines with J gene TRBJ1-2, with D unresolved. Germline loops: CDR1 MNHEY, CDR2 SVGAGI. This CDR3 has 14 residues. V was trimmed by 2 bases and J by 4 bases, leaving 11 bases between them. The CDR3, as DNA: TGTGCCAGCAGTTACGCACGGGGATCCTATGGCTACACCTTC. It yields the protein CASSYARGSYGYTF.

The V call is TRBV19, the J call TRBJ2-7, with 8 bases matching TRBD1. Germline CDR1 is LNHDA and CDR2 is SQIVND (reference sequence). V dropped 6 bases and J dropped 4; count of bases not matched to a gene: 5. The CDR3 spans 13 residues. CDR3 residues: CASSPDRGYEQYF. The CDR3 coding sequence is TGTGCCAGTAGCCCCGACAGGGGTTACGAGCAGTACTTC.

Written as DNA, the CDR3 is TGTGCCAGCTCACCACCCCAGGGGTACGAGCAGTACTTC. Protein sequence: CASSPPQGYEQYF. The V and J genes are TRBV18 and TRBJ2-7; possibly TRBD1 for D (6 bases). The CDR3 is made up of 13 amino acids. Trimming took off 0 bases at V and 4 bases at J, with 7 bases between the two ends. Looked up from germline, CDR1 is KGHSH and CDR2 is LQKENI. Full variable domain (remainder filled in from reference TRBV18 and TRBJ2-7): NAGVMQNPRHLVRRRGQEARLRCSPMKGHSHVYWYRQLPEEGLKFMVYLQKENIIDESGMPKERFSAEFPKEGPSILRIQQVVRGDSAAYFCASSPPQGYEQYFGPGTRLTVT.

CDR3 sequence: CASSESSYEQYF. As DNA, the CDR3 is TGTGCCAGTAGTGAGAGCTCCTACGAGCAGTACTTC. V and J are TRBV19 and TRBJ2-7; D call uncertain. Trimming left V 5 bases short and J 0 bases short, with 5 bases between. CDR1 is LNHDA, CDR2 SQIVND, per germline (reference sequence). CDR3 length equals 12 residues.

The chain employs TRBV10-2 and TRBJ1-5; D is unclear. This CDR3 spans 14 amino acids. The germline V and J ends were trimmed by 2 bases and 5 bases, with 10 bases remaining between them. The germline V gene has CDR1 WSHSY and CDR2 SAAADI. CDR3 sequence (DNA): TGCGCCAGCAGTGAGAACAGAAACGATCAGCCCCAGCATTTT. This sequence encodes CASSENRNDQPQHF.

The CDR3 sequence is CASSQDNGGETQYF. The DNA of the CDR3 is TGTGCCAGCAGCCAAGATAACGGCGGAGAGACCCAGTACTTC. The V call is TRBV3-1 (or the pseudogene TRBV3-2), the J call TRBJ2-5; D uncertain. Deletions cut 0 bases from V and 4 bases from J, with 9 bases between. Germline V gene lookup returns CDR1 LGHDT and CDR2 YNNKEL (reference sequence). This CDR3 has 14 amino acids.

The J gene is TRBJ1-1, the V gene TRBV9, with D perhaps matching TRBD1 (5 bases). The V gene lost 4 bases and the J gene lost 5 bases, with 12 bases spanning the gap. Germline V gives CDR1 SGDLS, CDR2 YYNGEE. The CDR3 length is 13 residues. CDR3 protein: CASSTLQETEAFF. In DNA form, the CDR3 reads TGTGCCAGCAGCACATTACAGGAGACTGAAGCTTTCTTT.

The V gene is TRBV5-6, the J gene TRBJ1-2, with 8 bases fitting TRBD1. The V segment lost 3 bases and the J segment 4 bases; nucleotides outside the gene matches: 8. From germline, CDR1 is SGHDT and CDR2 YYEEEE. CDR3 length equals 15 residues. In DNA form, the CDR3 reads TGTGCCAGCAGCTGGGGGACAGGCCCCTCCTATGGCTACACCTTC. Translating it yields CASSWGTGPSYGYTF.

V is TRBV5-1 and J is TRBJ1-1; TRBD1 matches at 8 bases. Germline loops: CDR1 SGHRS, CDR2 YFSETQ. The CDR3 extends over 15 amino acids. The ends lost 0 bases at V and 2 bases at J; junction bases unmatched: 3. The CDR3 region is CASSLAGQGNTEAFF. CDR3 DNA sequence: TGCGCCAGCAGCTTGGCTGGACAGGGTAACACTGAAGCTTTCTTT.

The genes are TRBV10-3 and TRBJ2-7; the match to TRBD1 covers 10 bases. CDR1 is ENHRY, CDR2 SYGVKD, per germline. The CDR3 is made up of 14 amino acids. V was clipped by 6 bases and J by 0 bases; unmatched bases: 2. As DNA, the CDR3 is TGTGCCATCAGGGGACAGGGGAGCTCCTACGAGCAGTACTTC. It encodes CAIRGQGSSYEQYF.

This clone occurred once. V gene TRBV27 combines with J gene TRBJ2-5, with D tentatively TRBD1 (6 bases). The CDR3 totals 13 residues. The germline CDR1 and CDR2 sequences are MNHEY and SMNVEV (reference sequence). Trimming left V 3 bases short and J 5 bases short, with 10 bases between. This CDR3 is CASSFRGRETQYF. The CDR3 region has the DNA TGTGCCAGCAGTTTCAGGGGCCGGGAGACCCAGTACTTC.

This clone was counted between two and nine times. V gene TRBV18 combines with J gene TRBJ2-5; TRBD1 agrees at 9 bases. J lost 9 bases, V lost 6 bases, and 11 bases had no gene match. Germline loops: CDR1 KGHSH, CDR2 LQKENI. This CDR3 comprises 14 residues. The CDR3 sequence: CASSSGQGFVAQYF. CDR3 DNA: TGTGCCAGCTCCTCGGGACAGGGATTTGTGGCCCAGTACTTC.

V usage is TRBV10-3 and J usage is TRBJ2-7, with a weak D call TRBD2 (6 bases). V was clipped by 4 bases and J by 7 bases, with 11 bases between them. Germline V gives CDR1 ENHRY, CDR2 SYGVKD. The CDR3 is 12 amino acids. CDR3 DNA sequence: TGTGCCATCAGTGTGGAGGGAAGGGAGCAGTACTTC. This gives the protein CAISVEGREQYF.

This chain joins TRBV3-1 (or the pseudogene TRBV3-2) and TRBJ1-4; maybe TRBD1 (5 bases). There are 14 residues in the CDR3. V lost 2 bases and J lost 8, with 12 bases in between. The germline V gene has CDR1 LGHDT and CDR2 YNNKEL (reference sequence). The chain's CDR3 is CASSQLPGGEKLFF. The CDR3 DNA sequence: TGTGCCAGCAGCCAACTCCCGGGGGGAGAAAAACTGTTTTTT.

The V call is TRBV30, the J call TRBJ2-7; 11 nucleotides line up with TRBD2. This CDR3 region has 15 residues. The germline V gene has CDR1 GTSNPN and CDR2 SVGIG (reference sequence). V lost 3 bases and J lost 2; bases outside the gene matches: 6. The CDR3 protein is CAWRTTSGGPYEQYF. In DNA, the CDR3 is TGTGCCTGGAGAACTACTAGCGGGGGACCCTACGAGCAGTACTTC.

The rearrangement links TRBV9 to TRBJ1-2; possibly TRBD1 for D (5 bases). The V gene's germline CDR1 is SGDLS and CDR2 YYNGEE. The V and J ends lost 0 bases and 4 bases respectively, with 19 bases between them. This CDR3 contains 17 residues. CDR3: CASSVDPQAPFVYGYTF. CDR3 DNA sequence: TGTGCCAGCAGCGTAGACCCACAGGCACCATTCGTCTATGGCTACACCTTC.

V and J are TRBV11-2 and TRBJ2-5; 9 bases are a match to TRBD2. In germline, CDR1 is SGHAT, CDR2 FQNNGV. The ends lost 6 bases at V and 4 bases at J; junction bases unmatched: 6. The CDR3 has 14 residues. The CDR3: CASRRAGGRETQYF. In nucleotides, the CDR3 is TGTGCCAGCAGACGCGCGGGGGGGAGAGAGACCCAGTACTTC. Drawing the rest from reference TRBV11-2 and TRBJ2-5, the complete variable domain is EAGVAQSPRYKIIEKRQSVAFWCNPISGHATLYWYQQILGQGPKLLIQFQNNGVVDDSQLPKDRFSAERLKGVDSTLKIQPAKLEDSAVYLCASRRAGGRETQYFGPGTRLLVL.

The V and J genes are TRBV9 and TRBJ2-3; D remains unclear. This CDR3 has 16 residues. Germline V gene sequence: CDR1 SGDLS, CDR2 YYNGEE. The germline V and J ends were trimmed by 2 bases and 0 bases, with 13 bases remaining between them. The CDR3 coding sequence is TGTGCCAGCAGCGTTCGTTTTAGTACTAGCACAGATACGCAGTATTTT. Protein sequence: CASSVRFSTSTDTQYF.

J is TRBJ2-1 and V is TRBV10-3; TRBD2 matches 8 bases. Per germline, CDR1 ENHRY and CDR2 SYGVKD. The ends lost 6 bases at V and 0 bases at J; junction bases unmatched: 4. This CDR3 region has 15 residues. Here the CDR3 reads CAISGGDSSYNEQFF. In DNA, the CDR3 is TGTGCCATCAGCGGGGGGGATAGCTCCTACAATGAGCAGTTCTTC.

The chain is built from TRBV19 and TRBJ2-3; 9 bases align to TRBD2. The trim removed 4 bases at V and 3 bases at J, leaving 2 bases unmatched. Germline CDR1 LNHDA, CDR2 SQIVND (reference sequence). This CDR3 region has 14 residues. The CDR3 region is CASSTSGGTDTQYF. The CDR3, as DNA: TGTGCCAGTAGTACAAGCGGGGGGACAGATACGCAGTATTTT.

DNA for the CDR3: TGTGCCAGCAGCCAACTAGCGGGGGGGCGATACAATGAGCAGTTCTTC. Translated, it gives CASSQLAGGRYNEQFF. The gene calls are TRBV7-9 and TRBJ2-1; 13 nucleotides align to TRBD2. The CDR3 runs to 16 residues. In germline, CDR1 is SEHNR, CDR2 FQNEAQ (reference sequence). V was pared by 5 bases and J by 4 bases, with 5 bases of the junction left unmatched.

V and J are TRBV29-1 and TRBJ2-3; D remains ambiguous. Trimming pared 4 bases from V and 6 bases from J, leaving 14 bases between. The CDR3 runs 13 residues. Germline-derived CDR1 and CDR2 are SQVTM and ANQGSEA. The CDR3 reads CSVAVRSRDTQYF. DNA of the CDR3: TGCAGCGTTGCAGTCAGGTCCAGGGATACGCAGTATTTT.

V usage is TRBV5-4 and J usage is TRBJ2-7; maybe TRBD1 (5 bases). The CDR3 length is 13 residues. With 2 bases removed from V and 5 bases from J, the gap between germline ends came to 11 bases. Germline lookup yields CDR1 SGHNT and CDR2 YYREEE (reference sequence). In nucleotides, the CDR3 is TGTGCCAGCAGCTTACCCTCAGGGAACGAGCAGTACTTC. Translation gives CASSLPSGNEQYF. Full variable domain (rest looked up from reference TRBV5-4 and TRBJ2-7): ETGVTQSPTHLIKTRGQQVTLRCSSQSGHNTVSWYQQALGQGPQFIFQYYREEENGRGNFPPRFSGLQFPNYSSELNVNALELDDSALYLCASSLPSGNEQYFGPGTRLTVT.

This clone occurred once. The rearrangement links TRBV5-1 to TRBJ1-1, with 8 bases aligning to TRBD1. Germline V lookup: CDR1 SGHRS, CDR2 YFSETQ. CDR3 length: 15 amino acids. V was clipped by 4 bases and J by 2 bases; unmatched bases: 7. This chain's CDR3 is CASSRDGQGNTEAFF. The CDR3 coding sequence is TGCGCCAGCAGCCGCGATGGACAGGGCAACACTGAAGCTTTCTTT. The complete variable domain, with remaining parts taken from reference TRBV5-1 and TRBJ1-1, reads KAGVTQTPRYLIKTRGQQVTLSCSPISGHRSVSWYQQTPGQGLQFLFEYFSETQRNKGNFPGRFSGRQFSNSRSEMNVSTLELGDSALYLCASSRDGQGNTEAFFGQGTRLTVV.

Here the CDR3 DNA reads TGTGCCAGCAGACCGGGACAGTCTAACTATGGCTACACCTTC. Its protein product is CASRPGQSNYGYTF. This sequence joins TRBV6-5 and TRBJ1-2; 7 nucleotides align to TRBD1. Unmatched junction bases numbered 4, after V lost 6 bases and J lost 0 bases. Germline V gene lookup returns CDR1 MNHEY and CDR2 SVGAGI. The CDR3 has 14 residues.